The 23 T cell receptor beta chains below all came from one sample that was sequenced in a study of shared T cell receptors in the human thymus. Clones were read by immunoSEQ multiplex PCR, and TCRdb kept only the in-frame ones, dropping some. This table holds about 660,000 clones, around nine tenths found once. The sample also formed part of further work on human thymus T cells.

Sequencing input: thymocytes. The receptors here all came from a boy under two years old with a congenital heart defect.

The CDR3 region has the DNA TGTGGGGGGAGGGCCAATCCCACAGATACGCAGTATTTT. Encoded protein: CGGRANPTDTQYF. J is TRBJ2-3 and V is TRBV10-3; TRBD2 matches at 7 bases. The CDR3 runs 13 residues. Germline assignment: CDR1 ENHRY and CDR2 SYGVKD.

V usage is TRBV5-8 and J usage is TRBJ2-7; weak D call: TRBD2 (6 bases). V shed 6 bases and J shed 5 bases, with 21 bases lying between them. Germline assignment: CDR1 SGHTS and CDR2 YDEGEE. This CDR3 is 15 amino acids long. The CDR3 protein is CASTRSGVPRNEQYF. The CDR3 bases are TGTGCCAGCACTCGATCGGGGGTCCCTCGGAACGAGCAGTACTTC.

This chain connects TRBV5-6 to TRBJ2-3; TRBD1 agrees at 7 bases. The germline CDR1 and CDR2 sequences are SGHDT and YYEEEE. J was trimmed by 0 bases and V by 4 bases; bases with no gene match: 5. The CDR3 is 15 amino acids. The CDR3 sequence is CASSRDSASTDTQYF. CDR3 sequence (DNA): TGTGCCAGCAGCCGGGACAGCGCAAGCACAGATACGCAGTATTTT.

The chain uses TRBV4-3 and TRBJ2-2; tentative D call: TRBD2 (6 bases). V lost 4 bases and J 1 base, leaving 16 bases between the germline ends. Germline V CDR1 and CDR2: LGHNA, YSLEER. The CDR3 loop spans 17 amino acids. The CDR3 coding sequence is TGCGCCAGCAGCCCCCCCCGGAGCGGGCAGAACACCGGGGAGCTGTTTTTT. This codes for CASSPPRSGQNTGELFF.

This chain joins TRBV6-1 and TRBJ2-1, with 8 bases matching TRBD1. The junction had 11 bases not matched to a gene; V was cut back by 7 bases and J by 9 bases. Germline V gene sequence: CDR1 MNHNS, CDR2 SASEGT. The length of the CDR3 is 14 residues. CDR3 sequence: CASTLSQGATEQFF. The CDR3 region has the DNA TGTGCCAGCACCCTGTCTCAGGGGGCTACTGAGCAGTTCTTC.

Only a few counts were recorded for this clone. The CDR3 nucleotides read TGTGCCAGCAGCTTCAGCCCCCACAGGGGGGGCGAGGAGCAGTACTTC. Translation: CASSFSPHRGGEEQYF. V is TRBV5-6 and J is TRBJ2-7; D perhaps matches TRBD1 (8 bases). The CDR3 extends over 16 amino acids. The V gene lost 2 bases and the J gene lost 7 bases, with 22 bases spanning the gap. Germline V gene lookup returns CDR1 SGHDT and CDR2 YYEEEE.

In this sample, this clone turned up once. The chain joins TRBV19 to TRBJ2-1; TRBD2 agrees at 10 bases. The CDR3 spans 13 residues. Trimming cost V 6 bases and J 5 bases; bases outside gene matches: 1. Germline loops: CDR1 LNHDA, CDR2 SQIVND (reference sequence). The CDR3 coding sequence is TGTGCCAGTAGAGGACTAGCGGACAATGAGCAGTTCTTC. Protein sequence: CASRGLADNEQFF.

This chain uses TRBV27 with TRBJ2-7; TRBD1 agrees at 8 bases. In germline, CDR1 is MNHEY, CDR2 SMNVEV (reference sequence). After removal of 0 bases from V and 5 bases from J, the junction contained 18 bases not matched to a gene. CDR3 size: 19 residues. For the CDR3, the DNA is TGTGCCAGCAGTTTATCCTTGGGTGCTTGGGGACAGGAGTCCCACGAGCAGTACTTC. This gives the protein CASSLSLGAWGQESHEQYF.

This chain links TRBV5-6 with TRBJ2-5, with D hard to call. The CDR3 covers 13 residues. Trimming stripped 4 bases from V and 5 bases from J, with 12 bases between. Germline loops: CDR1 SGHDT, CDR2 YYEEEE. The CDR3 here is CASSRLRGETQYF. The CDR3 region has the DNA TGTGCCAGCAGCCGACTCCGAGGCGAGACCCAGTACTTC.

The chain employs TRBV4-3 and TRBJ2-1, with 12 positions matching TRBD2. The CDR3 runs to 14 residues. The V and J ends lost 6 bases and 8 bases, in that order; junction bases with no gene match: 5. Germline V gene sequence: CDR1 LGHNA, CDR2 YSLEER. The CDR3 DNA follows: TGCGCCAGCAGGCTAGCGGGAGGGCGGGATGAGCAGTTCTTC. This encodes CASRLAGGRDEQFF.

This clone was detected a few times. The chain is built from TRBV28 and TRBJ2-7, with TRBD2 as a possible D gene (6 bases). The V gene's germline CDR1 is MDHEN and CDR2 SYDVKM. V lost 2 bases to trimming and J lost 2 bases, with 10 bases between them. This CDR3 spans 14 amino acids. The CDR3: CASSLGLFTYEQYF. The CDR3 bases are TGTGCCAGCAGTTTAGGACTATTTACCTACGAGCAGTACTTC.

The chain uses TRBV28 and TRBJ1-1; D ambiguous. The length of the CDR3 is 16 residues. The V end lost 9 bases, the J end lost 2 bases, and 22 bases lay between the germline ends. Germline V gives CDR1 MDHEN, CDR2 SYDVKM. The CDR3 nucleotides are TGTGCCAGTTCCAGTATCGGACGGAGGGAAAACACTGAAGCTTTCTTT. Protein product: CASSSIGRRENTEAFF.

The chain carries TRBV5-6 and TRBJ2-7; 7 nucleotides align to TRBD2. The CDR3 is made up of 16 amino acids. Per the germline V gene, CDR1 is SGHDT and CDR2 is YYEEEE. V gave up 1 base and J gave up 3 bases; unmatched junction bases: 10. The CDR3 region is CASSLRVTSRDYEQYF. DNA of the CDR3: TGTGCCAGCAGCTTGAGGGTGACTAGCCGTGACTACGAGCAGTACTTC. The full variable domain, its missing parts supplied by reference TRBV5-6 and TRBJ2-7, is DAGVTQSPTHLIKTRGQQVTLRCSPKSGHDTVSWYQQALGQGPQFIFQYYEEEERQRGNFPDRFSGHQFPNYSSELNVNALLLGDSALYLCASSLRVTSRDYEQYFGPGTRLTVT.

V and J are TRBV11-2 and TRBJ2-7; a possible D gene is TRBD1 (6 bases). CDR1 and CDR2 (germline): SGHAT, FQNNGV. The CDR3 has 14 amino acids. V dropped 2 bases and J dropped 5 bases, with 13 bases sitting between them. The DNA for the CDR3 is TGTGCCAGCAGCTTACGCCATAGGACAGACGAGCAGTACTTC. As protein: CASSLRHRTDEQYF. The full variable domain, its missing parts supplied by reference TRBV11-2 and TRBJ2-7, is EAGVAQSPRYKIIEKRQSVAFWCNPISGHATLYWYQQILGQGPKLLIQFQNNGVVDDSQLPKDRFSAERLKGVDSTLKIQPAKLEDSAVYLCASSLRHRTDEQYFGPGTRLTVT.

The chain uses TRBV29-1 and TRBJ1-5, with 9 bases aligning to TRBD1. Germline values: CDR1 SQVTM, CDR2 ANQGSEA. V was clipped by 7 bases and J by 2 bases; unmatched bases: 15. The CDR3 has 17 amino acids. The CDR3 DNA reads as TGCAGCGCCCTTCTCTCCTACAGGGGGCAAGGCAATCAGCCCCAGCATTTT. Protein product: CSALLSYRGQGNQPQHF. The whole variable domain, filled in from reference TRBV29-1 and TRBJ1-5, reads SAVISQKPSRDICQRGTSLTIQCQVDSQVTMMFWYRQQPGQSLTLIATANQGSEATYESGFVIDKFPISRPNLTFSTLTVSNMSPEDSSIYLCSALLSYRGQGNQPQHFGDGTRLSIL.

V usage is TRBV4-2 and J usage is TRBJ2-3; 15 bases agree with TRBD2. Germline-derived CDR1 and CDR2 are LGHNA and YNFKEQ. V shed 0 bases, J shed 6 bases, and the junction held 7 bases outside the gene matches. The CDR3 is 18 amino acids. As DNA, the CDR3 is TGTGCCAGCAGCCAAGATCCTAGGACTAGCGGGAGGGAGGATACGCAGTATTTT. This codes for CASSQDPRTSGREDTQYF.

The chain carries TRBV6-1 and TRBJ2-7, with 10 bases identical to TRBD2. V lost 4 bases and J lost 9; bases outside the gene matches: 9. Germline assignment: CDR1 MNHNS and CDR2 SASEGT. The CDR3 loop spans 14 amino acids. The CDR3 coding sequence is TGTGCCAGCAGTGTTAGACTAGCGGGCACCGTGCAGTACTTC. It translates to CASSVRLAGTVQYF.

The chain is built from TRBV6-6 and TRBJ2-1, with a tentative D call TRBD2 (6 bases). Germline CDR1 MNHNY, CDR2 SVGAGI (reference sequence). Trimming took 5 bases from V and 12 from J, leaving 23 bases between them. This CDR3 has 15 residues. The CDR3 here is CASSAAGRGAYGQFF. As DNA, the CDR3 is TGTGCCAGCAGTGCTGCGGGGAGAGGGGCATATGGGCAGTTCTTC.

CDR3 loop: CASSQVADGLNYEQYF. In DNA form, the CDR3 reads TGTGCCAGCAGCCAAGTTGCAGACGGACTGAACTACGAGCAGTACTTC. J is TRBJ2-7 and V is TRBV14, with D possibly being TRBD2 (5 bases). CDR1 and CDR2 (germline): SGHDN, FVKESK. The CDR3 sequence is 16 residues long. V was cut by 1 base and J by 3 bases, with 16 bases left in between.

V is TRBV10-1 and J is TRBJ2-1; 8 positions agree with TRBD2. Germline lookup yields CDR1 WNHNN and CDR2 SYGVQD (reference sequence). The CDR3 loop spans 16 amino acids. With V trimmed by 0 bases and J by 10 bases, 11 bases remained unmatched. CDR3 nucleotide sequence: TGCGCCAGCAGTGAGTCCGGGAGGGCTTCTCATCGAGAGCAGTTCTTC. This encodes CASSESGRASHREQFF.

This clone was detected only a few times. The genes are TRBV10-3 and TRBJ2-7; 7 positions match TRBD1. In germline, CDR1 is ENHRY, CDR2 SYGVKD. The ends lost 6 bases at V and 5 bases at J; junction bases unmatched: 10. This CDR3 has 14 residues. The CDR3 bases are TGTGCCATCAGGCCCATGACAGGGTTGGACGAGCAGTACTTC. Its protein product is CAIRPMTGLDEQYF.

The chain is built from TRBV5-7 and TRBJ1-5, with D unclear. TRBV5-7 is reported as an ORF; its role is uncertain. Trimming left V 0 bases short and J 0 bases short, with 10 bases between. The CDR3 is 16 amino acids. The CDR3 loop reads CASSLVCQNSNQPQHF. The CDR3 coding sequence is TGTGCCAGCAGCTTGGTATGTCAGAATAGCAATCAGCCCCAGCATTTT.

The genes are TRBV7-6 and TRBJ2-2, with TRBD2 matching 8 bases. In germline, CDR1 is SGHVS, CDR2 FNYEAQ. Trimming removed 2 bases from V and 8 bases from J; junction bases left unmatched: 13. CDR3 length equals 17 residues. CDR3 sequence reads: CASSLMIRLANRGELFF. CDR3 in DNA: TGTGCCAGCAGCTTAATGATTAGACTAGCGAACAGGGGGGAGCTGTTTTTT. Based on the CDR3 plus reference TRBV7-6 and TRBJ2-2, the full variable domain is GAGVSQSPRYKVTKRGQDVALRCDPISGHVSLYWYRQALGQGPEFLTYFNYEAQQDKSGLPNDRFSAERPEGSISTLTIQRTEQRDSAMYRCASSLMIRLANRGELFFGEGSRLTVL.